In its sample, the clone carrying this TCR beta chain was seen many times. Its specificity is not known. The CDR3 spans 12 residues. Per the germline V gene, CDR1 is SEHNR and CDR2 is FQNEAQ (reference sequence). V lost 0 bases and J lost 12, with 9 bases in between. The sample is drawn from a study of T cells after yellow fever vaccination. Study-wide background: Fractions of low cell number were prepared using SMART-Seq v4 Ultra Low Input. Study-level findings and limits: Researchers cautioned that FACS-sorted repertoires could harbor abundant clonotypes contaminating from the bulk population. After the booster, 96% of CD4 and 88% of CD8 primary-response clones were re-detected.

Generation of TCR cDNA used 5'RACE template switching (which added a universal primer site and UMIs). TCRdb processed the 5' RACE reads anew with MiXCR; each CDR3 protein has one entry. Of over 110,000 distinct CDR3 sequences in the sample, 7.7% are singletons; the top ten hold less than 0.95%. The receptor's source is a man aged 25-45 years who received the YFV17D yellow fever vaccine. The chain uses TRBV7-9 and TRBJ2-1; D is ambiguous. This material consisted of CD4+ T cells sorted from PBMCs, taken 5 days after the yellow fever booster vaccination. The CDR3 is CASSLASSRQFF. CDR3 in DNA: TGTGCCAGCAGCTTAGCGAGTAGTCGGCAGTTCTTC.